Each of the 32 T cell receptor beta chains below was sequenced from the same sample in a study of T cell responses to AZD1222 COVID-19 vaccine. Sequenced by immunoSEQ multiplex PCR; TCRdb stores in-frame clones only, minus some. Of roughly 140,000 clones listed, roughly 88% are singletons. The sample was peripheral blood, taken 28 days after the second AZD1222 dose. The receptors were gathered from an adult who received the AZD1222 COVID-19 vaccine.

For the CDR3, the DNA is TGTGCCAGCAGCCAGGGGAATGGGAGGGTTCAGCCCCAGCATTTT. This sequence encodes CASSQGNGRVQPQHF. The J gene is TRBJ1-5, the V gene TRBV5-6, with D possibly TRBD1 on 6 matching bases. The germline V gene encodes CDR1 SGHDT and CDR2 YYEEEE. Between the trimmed V and J ends, which lost 4 bases and 6 bases, there was a span of 17 bases. The CDR3 covers 15 residues.

This clone came up once. This chain links TRBV2 with TRBJ1-2, with D tentatively TRBD1 (6 bases). Germline V lookup: CDR1 SNHLY, CDR2 FYNNEI. The CDR3 totals 15 residues. V was clipped by 3 bases and J by 3 bases, with 14 bases between them. The CDR3, as DNA: TGTGCCAGCAGTGATATTGGGACACCACACTATGGCTACACCTTC. Translation: CASSDIGTPHYGYTF.

The chain combines TRBV5-4 with TRBJ2-6; tentatively, D is TRBD2 (6 bases). Per the germline V gene, CDR1 is SGHNT and CDR2 is YYREEE (reference sequence). V lost 1 base, J lost 0 bases, and 14 bases lay in between. The CDR3 sequence is 18 residues long. The CDR3 DNA reads TGTGCCAGCAGCTTGTTAGGAGCGCGGGGCTCTGGGGCCAACGTCCTGACTTTC. As protein: CASSLLGARGSGANVLTF.

The chain has TRBV27 and TRBJ2-7; 9 bases map to TRBD2. V was pared by 6 bases and J by 0 bases, with 6 bases of the junction left unmatched. The CDR3 is 15 residues long. CDR1 and CDR2 from the germline V gene are MNHEY and SMNVEV (reference sequence). The CDR3 region has the DNA TGTGCCAGCAGCCTTCTGACTAGCGGCTCCTACGAGCAGTACTTC. Amino acid sequence: CASSLLTSGSYEQYF.

V usage is TRBV6-2 or TRBV6-3 and J usage is TRBJ2-1; D is ambiguous. This CDR3 is built from 14 residues. Germline-derived CDR1 and CDR2 are MNHEY and SVGEGT. V lost 6 bases to trimming and J lost 12 bases, with 21 bases between them. DNA for the CDR3: TGTGCCAGCAGCTCCCGATTAACAATGAGTGGGCAGTTCTTC. It translates to CASSSRLTMSGQFF.

The CDR3 reads CASLPGRMNTEAFF. Written as DNA, the CDR3 is TGTGCCAGTCTCCCGGGCAGAATGAACACTGAAGCTTTCTTT. The chain combines TRBV7-2 with TRBJ1-1; D is ambiguous. This CDR3 is 14 amino acids long. Trimming stripped 9 bases from V and 0 bases from J, with 14 bases between. CDR1 and CDR2 (germline): SGHTA, FQGNSA. The full variable domain, its missing parts supplied by reference TRBV7-2 and TRBJ1-1, is GAGVSQSPSNKVTEKGKDVELRCDPISGHTALYWYRQSLGQGLEFLIYFQGNSAPDKSGLPSDRFSAERTGGSVSTLTIQRTQQEDSAVYLCASLPGRMNTEAFFGQGTRLTVV.

V and J are TRBV29-1 and TRBJ1-3; possible D gene TRBD1, 5 bases. The CDR3 contains 15 residues. From germline, CDR1 is SQVTM and CDR2 ANQGSEA. With 5 bases removed from V and 4 bases from J, the gap between germline ends came to 18 bases. The CDR3 nucleotides read TGCAGCGTTACCCTCCTGGTAGGGGCGGGAAACACCATATATTTT. Amino acid sequence: CSVTLLVGAGNTIYF.

The rearrangement links TRBV5-6 to TRBJ1-1; a weak D match, TRBD1 (6 bases). Germline V gene lookup returns CDR1 SGHDT and CDR2 YYEEEE. The V end lost 3 bases, the J end lost 5 bases, and 8 bases lay between the germline ends. The CDR3 has 12 residues. Here the CDR3 DNA reads TGTGCCAGCAGCTGGGGGCCGACTGAAGCTTTCTTT. Its translation: CASSWGPTEAFF.

This chain connects TRBV5-5 to TRBJ2-1, with unresolved D. Per the germline V gene, CDR1 is SGHKS and CDR2 is YYEKEE (reference sequence). V was cut by 4 bases and J by 9 bases, with 11 bases left in between. The CDR3 consists of 12 residues. CDR3 in amino acids: CASSPLNGEQFF. The CDR3 DNA reads TGTGCCAGCAGCCCGTTGAATGGTGAGCAGTTCTTC.

The chain combines TRBV12-2 with TRBJ1-3; TRBD1 reflects the table's D call only, with no check against the DNA. TRBV12-2 is labeled a pseudogene. The CDR3 covers 16 residues. The CDR3 DNA follows: TGTGCAAGTCGCCCTGGACAGGGGGCAGGTGGAAACACCATATATTTT. It yields the protein CASRPGQGAGGNTIYF.

This chain connects TRBV15 to TRBJ2-1; D not resolved. CDR1 and CDR2 from the germline V gene are LNHNV and YYDKDF (reference sequence). Trimming removed 9 bases from V and 3 bases from J, with 9 bases in between. The CDR3 is 12 residues long. The CDR3 DNA reads as TGTGCCACTTCGCTCAACTACAATGAGCAGTTCTTC. Encoded protein: CATSLNYNEQFF.

This rearrangement joins TRBV7-2 to TRBJ1-2; no definite D call. From germline, CDR1 is SGHTA and CDR2 FQGNSA. V lost 6 bases and J lost 3, with 8 bases in between. This CDR3 has 12 residues. CDR3 in DNA: TGTGCCAGCAGATCCTCCCACTATGGCTACACCTTC. Amino acids: CASRSSHYGYTF. Complete variable domain (other parts from reference TRBV7-2 and TRBJ1-2): GAGVSQSPSNKVTEKGKDVELRCDPISGHTALYWYRQSLGQGLEFLIYFQGNSAPDKSGLPSDRFSAERTGGSVSTLTIQRTQQEDSAVYLCASRSSHYGYTFGSGTRLTVV.

The chain uses TRBV12-5 and TRBJ2-1; no reliable D call. The CDR3 is made up of 14 amino acids. V was pared by 1 base and J by 7 bases, with 11 bases between. The germline gives CDR1 LGHNT, CDR2 FRNRAP. CDR3 DNA sequence: TGTGCTAGTGGTTTGGAACCGGTAGGGAATGAGCAGTTCTTC. Translation: CASGLEPVGNEQFF.

This chain connects TRBV19 to TRBJ1-5; D perhaps matches TRBD1 (5 bases). This CDR3 region has 13 residues. V dropped 6 bases and J dropped 7 bases, with 13 bases sitting between them. Germline lookup yields CDR1 LNHDA and CDR2 SQIVND (reference sequence). For the CDR3, the DNA is TGTGCCAGTAGCCTGACAGTGAGGCAGCCCCAGCATTTT. Translation: CASSLTVRQPQHF.

The rearrangement uses TRBV7-3 and TRBJ2-1, with TRBD1 identical over 7 bases. J was trimmed by 6 bases and V by 7 bases; bases with no gene match: 6. The CDR3 covers 13 residues. Germline V CDR1 and CDR2: SGHTA, FQGTGA. CDR3 sequence reads: CASNDYRGNEQFF. In DNA, the CDR3 is TGTGCCAGCAACGATTACAGGGGCAATGAGCAGTTCTTC. The full variable domain, its missing parts supplied by reference TRBV7-3 and TRBJ2-1, is GAGVSQTPSNKVTEKGKYVELRCDPISGHTALYWYRQSLGQGPEFLIYFQGTGAADDSGLPNDRFFAVRPEGSVSTLKIQRTERGDSAVYLCASNDYRGNEQFFGPGTRLTVL.

This chain links TRBV29-1 with TRBJ2-1, with no clear D. V lost 4 bases to trimming and J lost 5 bases, with 9 bases between them. The CDR3 has 12 amino acids. Germline loops: CDR1 SQVTM, CDR2 ANQGSEA. CDR3 loop: CSVATRDNEQFF. In DNA form, the CDR3 reads TGCAGCGTTGCGACCCGGGACAATGAGCAGTTCTTC.

This clone was observed a handful of times. One junction end does not reproduce the germline sequence, and a read error may be involved. J is TRBJ2-5 and V is TRBV7-7; 8 bases match TRBD2. The CDR3 totals 15 residues. CDR1 is SSHAT and CDR2 is FNYEAQ in the germline V gene (reference sequence). This CDR3 is CASSSGGGYQETQYF. CDR3 bases: TGTGCTAGCAGCTCTGGCGGGGGGTACCAAGAGACCCAGTACTTC.

The chain is built from TRBV28 and TRBJ1-5; 8 positions agree with TRBD1. The J segment lost 5 bases and the V segment lost 8 bases, leaving 11 bases of the junction unmatched. This CDR3 is built from 15 residues. Germline-derived CDR1 and CDR2 are MDHEN and SYDVKM. CDR3 nucleotide sequence: TGTGCCAGCTCGAGACAGGGGAGGGAAGATCAGCCCCAGCATTTT. Amino acids: CASSRQGREDQPQHF.

CDR3 in amino acids: CAWRQTGRGNNQPQHF. Written as DNA, the CDR3 is TGTGCCTGGAGGCAGACAGGGAGGGGGAACAATCAGCCCCAGCATTTT. The chain carries TRBV30 and TRBJ1-5; 7 bases align to TRBD1. Germline V CDR1 and CDR2: GTSNPN, SVGIG (reference sequence). V gave up 3 bases and J gave up 3 bases; unmatched junction bases: 11. This CDR3 comprises 16 residues.

V is TRBV6-6 and J is TRBJ2-4; 7 bases map to TRBD1. Unmatched junction bases numbered 23, after V lost 6 bases and J lost 15 bases. This CDR3 contains 16 residues. Per germline, CDR1 MNHNY and CDR2 SVGAGI (reference sequence). The CDR3 spells CASRDPNRDSPTSGYF. In DNA, the CDR3 is TGTGCCAGCAGGGATCCTAACCGGGACAGCCCTACTTCAGGGTACTTC.

Regarding this clone: The sample contains more than one DNA sequence encoding this CDR3. V gene TRBV7-2 combines with J gene TRBJ1-5, with TRBD1 matching over 7 bases. The V segment lost 5 bases and the J segment 3 bases; nucleotides outside the gene matches: 4. Germline assignment: CDR1 SGHTA and CDR2 FQGNSA. CDR3 length: 14 residues. CDR3 protein: CASSRDRNNQPQHF. The CDR3 DNA sequence: TGTGCCAGCAGCCGGGACAGAAACAATCAGCCCCAGCATTTT.

The J gene is TRBJ1-2, the V gene TRBV28; no clear D gene. This CDR3 is built from 13 residues. Germline V lookup: CDR1 MDHEN, CDR2 SYDVKM. Trimming left V 1 base short and J 6 bases short, with 9 bases between. The CDR3 coding sequence is TGTGCCAGCAGTTTATTCCGCCTCGATGGCTACACCTTC. It encodes CASSLFRLDGYTF.

The genes are TRBV29-1 and TRBJ2-1; D uncertain. CDR1 is SQVTM and CDR2 is ANQGSEA in the germline V gene. V was clipped by 4 bases and J by 8 bases, with 6 bases between them. CDR3 length: 10 amino acids. The chain's CDR3 is CSVGQDEQFF. The CDR3 region has the DNA TGCAGCGTTGGTCAGGATGAGCAGTTCTTC.

The gene calls are TRBV5-6 and TRBJ1-5; no reliable D call. This CDR3 has 16 residues. Germline assignment: CDR1 SGHDT and CDR2 YYEEEE. Trimming cost V 2 bases and J 7 bases, with 19 bases left between them. The CDR3 protein is CASSLAATGRSQPQHF. The CDR3 DNA is TGTGCCAGCAGCTTAGCGGCAACGGGTAGGAGCCAGCCCCAGCATTTT.

The V gene is TRBV5-1, the J gene TRBJ2-5; a possible D gene is TRBD2 (5 bases). The CDR3 has 13 amino acids. The V gene lost 3 bases and the J gene lost 3 bases, with 9 bases spanning the gap. The germline V gene encodes CDR1 SGHRS and CDR2 YFSETQ. The CDR3 nucleotides read TGCGCCAGCAGCTACGGACTGGAAGAGACCCAGTACTTC. Translated: CASSYGLEETQYF.

This chain uses TRBV7-6 with TRBJ1-3, with 7 nucleotides matching TRBD1. The length of the CDR3 is 15 residues. With 1 base clipped from V and 4 bases from J, the junction kept 4 bases outside the gene matches. Germline CDR1 is SGHVS and CDR2 is FNYEAQ. The CDR3 reads CASSLGQGGGNTIYF. The CDR3 bases are TGTGCCAGCAGCTTAGGGCAGGGGGGCGGAAACACCATATATTTT.

This clone was detected once. J is TRBJ1-2 and V is TRBV5-6; the D gene is possibly TRBD1 (5 bases). The V and J ends lost 4 bases and 5 bases respectively, with 21 bases between them. The CDR3 runs 16 residues. The germline CDR1 and CDR2 sequences are SGHDT and YYEEEE. The CDR3 DNA sequence: TGTGCCAGCAGCCCGAGGGGAGGCCACACCGGTTATGGCTACACCTTC. Translating it yields CASSPRGGHTGYGYTF.

The chain uses TRBV4-3 and TRBJ2-7; D remains ambiguous. Trimming removed 4 bases from V and 2 bases from J, with 12 bases in between. There are 14 residues in the CDR3. Germline V lookup: CDR1 LGHNA, CDR2 YSLEER. The CDR3 DNA follows: TGCGCCAGCAGCCCCGATCGGGTCACCTACGAGCAGTACTTC. Translating gives CASSPDRVTYEQYF.

This clone was observed once. The V gene is TRBV10-3, the J gene TRBJ2-1, with TRBD2 matching over 12 bases. The CDR3 sequence is 17 residues long. V lost 2 bases to trimming and J lost 10 bases; unmatched junction nucleotides: 12. The V gene's germline CDR1 is ENHRY and CDR2 SYGVKD. CDR3 sequence: CAISERASGRADGEQFF. DNA of the CDR3: TGTGCCATCAGTGAGCGCGCTAGCGGGAGGGCCGATGGGGAGCAGTTCTTC.

This clone showed up just once. The chain uses TRBV24-1 and TRBJ1-5, with unresolved D. Trimming removed 2 bases from V and 0 bases from J, with 16 bases in between. Germline assignment: CDR1 KGHDR and CDR2 SFDVKD. The CDR3 consists of 18 residues. The CDR3 sequence is CATSDSGRGTYSNQPQHF. The CDR3 DNA is TGTGCCACCAGTGATTCGGGGAGAGGCACCTATAGCAATCAGCCCCAGCATTTT.

The CDR3, as DNA: TGTGCCAGTAGTCCCGGGACCACCGCTAATGAAAAACTGTTTTTT. Protein sequence: CASSPGTTANEKLFF. The gene calls are TRBV19 and TRBJ1-4; weak D call: TRBD1 (5 bases). The CDR3 has 15 amino acids. Looked up from germline, CDR1 is LNHDA and CDR2 is SQIVND (reference sequence). The V and J ends lost 5 bases and 3 bases respectively, with 13 bases between them.

The chain has TRBV5-4 and TRBJ2-7, with TRBD1 matching over 7 bases. This CDR3 is 14 amino acids long. Germline trimming cut 3 bases from V and 7 bases from J; bases unmatched to any gene: 10. CDR1 and CDR2 from the germline V gene are SGHNT and YYREEE (reference sequence). The CDR3 region is CASSSTQTGVEQYF. CDR3 nucleotide sequence: TGTGCCAGCAGCTCGACCCAAACAGGGGTGGAGCAGTACTTC. Drawing the rest from reference TRBV5-4 and TRBJ2-7, the complete variable domain is ETGVTQSPTHLIKTRGQQVTLRCSSQSGHNTVSWYQQALGQGPQFIFQYYREEENGRGNFPPRFSGLQFPNYSSELNVNALELDDSALYLCASSSTQTGVEQYFGPGTRLTVT.